This record looks at one T cell receptor (beta chain) sequence and its context. As yet, its antigen is unknown. Clones were sequenced by immunoSEQ multiplex PCR, and TCRdb holds only the in-frame ones, with some missing. The data show 75,000 to 95,000 clones, around 82% seen once. This specimen belongs to a study of lymphopenia after photon versus proton radiotherapy. Study-wide results and limits: Survival link was tested only in deceased patients; proton benefit remains a possibility. Under photons, naive T cells and diversity fell while effector/memory populations rose. Post-nadir diversity loss with photons came from oligoclonal expansion, particularly CD8+ Temra cells.

The clonotype originates from a man in his 60s with pancreatic cancer. The sequencing here drew on peripheral blood, taken from a patient treated with proton-based radiotherapy.

This chain's CDR3 is CASSIWGGNTEAFF. CDR3 bases: TGTGCCAGCAGCATCTGGGGAGGGAACACTGAAGCTTTCTTT. This rearrangement joins TRBV13 to TRBJ1-1; D uncertain. CDR1 PRHDT and CDR2 FYEKMQ come from the germline V gene (reference sequence). This CDR3 has 14 amino acids. Trimming removed 5 bases at V and 1 base at J, with 11 bases between.